This TCR beta chain was identified during a study of blood T cells in healthy people across ages. Combining a sample-barcoded 5' primer with a J-beta primer mix, a second PCR ran for about 6 to 11 cycles. MiXCR was run by TCRdb on the 5' RACE reads, yielding one entry per CDR3 protein. This table has 710,000 or so distinct CDR3 sequences, 20% to 25% appearing once. Germline CDR1 is ENHRY and CDR2 is SYGVKD. The CDR3 contains 15 residues. The ends were cut back, 7 bases at V and 0 bases at J, with 13 bases in the middle. The sequence was obtained from a man between 65 and 80 years old in good health. This chain joins TRBV10-3 and TRBJ1-3; maybe TRBD1 (5 bases). Specimen: blood. The CDR3 region is CAITRDGASGNTIYF. DNA for the CDR3: TGTGCCATCACCCGGGACGGTGCCTCTGGAAACACCATATATTTT.